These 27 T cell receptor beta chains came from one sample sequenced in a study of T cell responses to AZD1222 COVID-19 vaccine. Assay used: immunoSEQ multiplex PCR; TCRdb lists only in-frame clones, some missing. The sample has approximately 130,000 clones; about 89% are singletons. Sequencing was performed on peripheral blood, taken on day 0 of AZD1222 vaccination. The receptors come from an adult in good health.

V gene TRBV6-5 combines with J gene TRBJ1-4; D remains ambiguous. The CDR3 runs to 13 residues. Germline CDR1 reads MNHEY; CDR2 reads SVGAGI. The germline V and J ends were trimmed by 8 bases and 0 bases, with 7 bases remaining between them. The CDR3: CASRTATNEKLFF. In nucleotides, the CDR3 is TGTGCCAGCCGGACTGCAACTAATGAAAAACTGTTTTTT.

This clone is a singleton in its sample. The CDR3: CATSREPGQGARELFF. For the CDR3, the DNA is TGTGCCACCAGCAGAGAACCGGGACAGGGGGCCAGGGAGCTGTTTTTT. J is TRBJ2-2 and V is TRBV15; 12 nucleotides match TRBD1. Trimming at V came to 0 bases and at J to 9 bases, leaving 5 bases not matched to a gene. There are 16 residues in the CDR3. Per the germline V gene, CDR1 is LNHNV and CDR2 is YYDKDF (reference sequence).

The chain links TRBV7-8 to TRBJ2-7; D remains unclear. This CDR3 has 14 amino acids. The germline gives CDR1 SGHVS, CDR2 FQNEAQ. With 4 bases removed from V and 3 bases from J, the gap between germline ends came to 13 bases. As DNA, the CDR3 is TGTGCCAGCAGCTCACGGACCGCAAACTACGAGCAGTACTTC. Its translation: CASSSRTANYEQYF. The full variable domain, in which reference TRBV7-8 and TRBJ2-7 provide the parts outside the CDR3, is GAGVSQSPRYKVAKRGQDVALRCDPISGHVSLFWYQQALGQGPEFLTYFQNEAQLDKSGLPSDRFFAERPEGSVSTLKIQRTQQEDSAVYLCASSSRTANYEQYFGPGTRLTVT.

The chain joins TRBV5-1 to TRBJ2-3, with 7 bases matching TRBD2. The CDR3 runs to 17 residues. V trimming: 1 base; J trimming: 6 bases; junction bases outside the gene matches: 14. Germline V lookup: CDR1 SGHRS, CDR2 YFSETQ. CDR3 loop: CASSLQVSSGPHDTQYF. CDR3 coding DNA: TGCGCCAGCAGCTTGCAAGTTTCTAGCGGTCCACACGATACGCAGTATTTT.

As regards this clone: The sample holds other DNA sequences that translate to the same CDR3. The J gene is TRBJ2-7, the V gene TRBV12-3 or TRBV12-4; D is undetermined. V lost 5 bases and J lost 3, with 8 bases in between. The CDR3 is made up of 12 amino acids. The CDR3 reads CASSLTGYEQYF. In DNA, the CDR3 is TGTGCCAGCAGTCTAACGGGCTACGAGCAGTACTTC.

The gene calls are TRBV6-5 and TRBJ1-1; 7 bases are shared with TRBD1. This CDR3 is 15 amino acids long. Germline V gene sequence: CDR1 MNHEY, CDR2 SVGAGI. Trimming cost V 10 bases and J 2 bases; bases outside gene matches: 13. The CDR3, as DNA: TGTGCCACCACCGGGACAGCTTTTGGAAACACTGAAGCTTTCTTT. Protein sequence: CATTGTAFGNTEAFF.

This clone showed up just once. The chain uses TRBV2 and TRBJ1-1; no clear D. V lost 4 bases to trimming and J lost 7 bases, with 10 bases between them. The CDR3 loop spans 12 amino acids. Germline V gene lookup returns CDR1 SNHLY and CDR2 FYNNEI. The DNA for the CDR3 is TGTGCCAGCAGTGTTGAATTAAATGAAGCTTTCTTT. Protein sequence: CASSVELNEAFF.

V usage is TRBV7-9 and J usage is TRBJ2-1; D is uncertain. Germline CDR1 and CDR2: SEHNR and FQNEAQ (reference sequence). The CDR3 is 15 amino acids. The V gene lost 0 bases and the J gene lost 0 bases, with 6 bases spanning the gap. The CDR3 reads CASSLADRSYNEQFF. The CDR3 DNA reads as TGTGCCAGCAGCTTAGCCGACCGCTCCTACAATGAGCAGTTCTTC.

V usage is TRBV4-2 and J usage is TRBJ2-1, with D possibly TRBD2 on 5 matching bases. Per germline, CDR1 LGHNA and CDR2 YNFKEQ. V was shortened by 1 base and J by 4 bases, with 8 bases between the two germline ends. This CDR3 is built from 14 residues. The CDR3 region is CASSQGRGYNEQFF. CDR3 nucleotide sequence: TGTGCCAGCAGCCAAGGAAGAGGGTACAATGAGCAGTTCTTC.

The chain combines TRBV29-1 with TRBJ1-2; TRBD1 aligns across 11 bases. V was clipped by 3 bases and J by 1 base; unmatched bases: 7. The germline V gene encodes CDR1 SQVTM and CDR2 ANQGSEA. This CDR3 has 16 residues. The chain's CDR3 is CSVDRTGGLGNYGYTF. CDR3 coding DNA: TGCAGCGTTGATCGGACAGGGGGCTTGGGTAACTATGGCTACACCTTC.

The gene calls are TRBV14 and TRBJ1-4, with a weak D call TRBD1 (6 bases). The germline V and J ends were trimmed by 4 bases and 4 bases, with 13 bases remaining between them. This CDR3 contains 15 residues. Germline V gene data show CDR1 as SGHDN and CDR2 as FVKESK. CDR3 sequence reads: CASSPWQGRNEKLFF. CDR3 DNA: TGTGCCAGCAGCCCATGGCAGGGGCGTAATGAAAAACTGTTTTTT.

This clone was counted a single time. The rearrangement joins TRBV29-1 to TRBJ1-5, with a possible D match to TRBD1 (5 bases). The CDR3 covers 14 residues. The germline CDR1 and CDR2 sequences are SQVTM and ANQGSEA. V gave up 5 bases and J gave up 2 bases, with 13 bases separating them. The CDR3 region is CSVQEGTGNQPQHF. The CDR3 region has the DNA TGCAGCGTTCAGGAGGGGACGGGCAATCAGCCCCAGCATTTT.

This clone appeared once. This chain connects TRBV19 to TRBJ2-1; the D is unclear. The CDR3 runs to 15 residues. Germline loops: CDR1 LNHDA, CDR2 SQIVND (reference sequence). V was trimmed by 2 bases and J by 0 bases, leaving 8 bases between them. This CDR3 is CASSINWDSYNEQFF. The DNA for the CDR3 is TGTGCCAGTAGTATAAATTGGGACTCCTACAATGAGCAGTTCTTC.

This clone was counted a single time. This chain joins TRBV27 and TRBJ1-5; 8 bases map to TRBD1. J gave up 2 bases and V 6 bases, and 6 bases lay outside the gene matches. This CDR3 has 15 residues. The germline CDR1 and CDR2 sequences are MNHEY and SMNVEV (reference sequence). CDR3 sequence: CASRPQGAGNQPQHF. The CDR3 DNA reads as TGTGCCAGCAGACCCCAGGGGGCCGGCAATCAGCCCCAGCATTTT.

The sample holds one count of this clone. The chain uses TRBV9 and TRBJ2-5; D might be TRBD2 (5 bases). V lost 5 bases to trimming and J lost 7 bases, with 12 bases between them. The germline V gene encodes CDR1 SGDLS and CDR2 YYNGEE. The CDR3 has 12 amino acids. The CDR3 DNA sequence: TGTGCCAGCAGTGCTAAGAGCGGGACCCAGTACTTC. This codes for CASSAKSGTQYF.

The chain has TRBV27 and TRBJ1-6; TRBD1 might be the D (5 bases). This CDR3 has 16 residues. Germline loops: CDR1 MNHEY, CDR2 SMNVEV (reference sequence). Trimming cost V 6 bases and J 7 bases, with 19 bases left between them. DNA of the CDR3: TGTGCCAGCAGCCCTATGGGGGGTTTGGACAATTCACCCCTCCACTTT. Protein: CASSPMGGLDNSPLHF.

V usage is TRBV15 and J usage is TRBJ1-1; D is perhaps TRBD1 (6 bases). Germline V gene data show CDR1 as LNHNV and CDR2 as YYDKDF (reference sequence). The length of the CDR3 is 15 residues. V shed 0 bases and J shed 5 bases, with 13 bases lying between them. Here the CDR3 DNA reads TGTGCCACCAGCAGAGATCGGAAAGGGGGGACTGAAGCTTTCTTT. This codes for CATSRDRKGGTEAFF.

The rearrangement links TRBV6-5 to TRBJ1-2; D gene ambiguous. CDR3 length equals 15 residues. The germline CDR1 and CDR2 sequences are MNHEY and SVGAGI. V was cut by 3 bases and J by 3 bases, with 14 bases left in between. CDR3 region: CASSYLTASDYGYTF. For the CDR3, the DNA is TGTGCCAGCAGTTATTTAACAGCGAGCGACTATGGCTACACCTTC.

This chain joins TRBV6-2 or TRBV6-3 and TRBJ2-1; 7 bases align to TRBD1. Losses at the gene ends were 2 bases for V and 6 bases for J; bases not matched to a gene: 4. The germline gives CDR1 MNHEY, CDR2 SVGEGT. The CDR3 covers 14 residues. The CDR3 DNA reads TGTGCCAGCAGTTACGGCGCAGGGGGCAATGAGCAGTTCTTC. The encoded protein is CASSYGAGGNEQFF.

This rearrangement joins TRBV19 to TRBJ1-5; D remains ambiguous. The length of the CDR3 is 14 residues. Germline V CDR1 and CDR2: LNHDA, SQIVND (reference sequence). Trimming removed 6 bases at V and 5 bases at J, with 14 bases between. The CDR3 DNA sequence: TGTGCCAGTAGCAAACACGATCTTGATCAGCCCCAGCATTTT. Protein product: CASSKHDLDQPQHF.

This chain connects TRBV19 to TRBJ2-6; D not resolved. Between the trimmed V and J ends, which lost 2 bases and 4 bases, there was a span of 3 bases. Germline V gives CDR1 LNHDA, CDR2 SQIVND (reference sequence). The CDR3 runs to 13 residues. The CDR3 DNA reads TGTGCCAGTAGTATAAGGGGGGCCAACGTCCTGACTTTC. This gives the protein CASSIRGANVLTF.

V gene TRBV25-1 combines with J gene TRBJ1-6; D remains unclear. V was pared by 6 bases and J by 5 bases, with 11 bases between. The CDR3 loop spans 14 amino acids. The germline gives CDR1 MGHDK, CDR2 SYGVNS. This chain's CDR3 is CASRQGSDNSPLHF. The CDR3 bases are TGTGCCAGCAGGCAAGGGTCCGATAATTCACCCCTCCACTTT.

CDR3 nucleotides: TGCGCCAGCAGCAGGGGGACAGGGTTTACACCCCTCCACTTT. Its protein is CASSRGTGFTPLHF. The J gene is TRBJ1-6, the V gene TRBV5-1, with TRBD1 matching 9 bases. Per the germline V gene, CDR1 is SGHRS and CDR2 is YFSETQ. V was pared by 4 bases and J by 11 bases, with 7 bases of the junction left unmatched. This CDR3 spans 14 amino acids.

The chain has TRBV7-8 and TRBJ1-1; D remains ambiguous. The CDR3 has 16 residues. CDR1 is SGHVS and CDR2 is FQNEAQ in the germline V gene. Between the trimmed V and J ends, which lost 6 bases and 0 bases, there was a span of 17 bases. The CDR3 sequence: CASRQGTGGMNTEAFF. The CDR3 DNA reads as TGTGCCAGCAGACAAGGTACGGGTGGCATGAACACTGAAGCTTTCTTT.

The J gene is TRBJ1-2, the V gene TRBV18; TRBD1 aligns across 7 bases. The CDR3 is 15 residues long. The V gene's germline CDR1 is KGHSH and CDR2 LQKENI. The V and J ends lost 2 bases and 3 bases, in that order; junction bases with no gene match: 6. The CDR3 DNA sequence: TGTGCCAGCTCACCATCGGTTACAGGGGACTATGGCTACACCTTC. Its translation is CASSPSVTGDYGYTF.

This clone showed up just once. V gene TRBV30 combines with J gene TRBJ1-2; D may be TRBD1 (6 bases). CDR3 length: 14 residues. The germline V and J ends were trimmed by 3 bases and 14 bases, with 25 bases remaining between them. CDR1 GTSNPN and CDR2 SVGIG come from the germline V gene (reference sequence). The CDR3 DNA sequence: TGTGCCTGGAGAGAACAGGGAAGAGGTGATGGAGGAACCTTC. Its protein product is CAWREQGRGDGGTF.

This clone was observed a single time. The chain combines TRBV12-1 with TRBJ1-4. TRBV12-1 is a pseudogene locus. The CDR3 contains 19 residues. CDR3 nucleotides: TGTGCCAGCAGCTTTGAATCGCATCCCGGTGGGGCAACTAATGAAAAACTGTTTTTT. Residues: CASSFESHPGGATNEKLFF.